Detailed here is one T cell receptor beta chain. Antigen unknown. This entry is derived from a study of graft-versus-host responses after intestinal transplantation. The wider study: Transplants given to recipients were multivisceral, liver-intestinal, or isolated intestinal. Anti-thymocyte globulin was used for induction in all recipients, who then took tacrolimus and steroids for around 3 years.

Germline-derived CDR1 and CDR2 are LNHDA and SQIVND (reference sequence). CDR3 length: 15 residues. The V gene lost 7 bases and the J gene lost 4 bases, with 18 bases spanning the gap. Profiling relied on immunoSEQ multiplex PCR, and the TCRdb table lists in-frame clones only, not all of them. The sample has roughly 75,000 clones; about nine tenths are singletons. The chain couples TRBV19 to TRBJ2-3, with D possibly matching TRBD1 (5 bases). This specimen was unstimulated CD4+ T cells sorted from spleen or lymph node cells, taken before intestinal transplant. This TCR came from a human donor who received an intestinal transplant. The CDR3 loop reads CASNTDGKGADTQYF. CDR3 bases: TGTGCCAGTAATACGGATGGGAAAGGGGCAGATACGCAGTATTTT.